These 20 T cell receptor beta chains were sequenced from one sample in a study of T cell clusters in autoimmune cytopenias (dated by TCRdb to about 2019). Sequencing instrument: Illumina MiSeq. TRB rearrangements were amplified by multiplex PCR using a touch-down protocol with TRB-A and TRB-B primer pools mixed in one tube. The reads underwent TCRdb reprocessing, giving one record for each CDR3 protein sequence and no DNA. The table for this sample shows 9,500 to 15,000 distinct CDR3 sequences. The ten largest clones add up to 2.5% to 4% of the sample. For each sample, TRB amplification used 200 to 300 ng of peripheral blood genomic DNA, equal to about 38,000 genome equivalents. This same sample was also taken into another study, of T cell repertoires in aging, cancer and after chemotherapy.

Sequencing used peripheral blood. All receptors derive from a human donor in good health.

The chain links TRBV6-2 or TRBV6-3 to TRBJ2-2. This CDR3 contains 12 residues. CDR1 MNHEY and CDR2 SVGEGT come from the germline V gene. The CDR3 region is CASTRSTGELFF.

The chain uses TRBV9 and TRBJ2-5; TCRdb reports TRBD1, a call that lacks DNA to check it against. From germline, CDR1 is SGDLS and CDR2 YYNGEE. The CDR3 has 15 residues. The CDR3 loop reads CASSVSGGGGETQYF.

J is TRBJ2-6 and V is TRBV6-2 or TRBV6-3; TCRdb gives TRBD1 as the D gene, but with no DNA this cannot be confirmed. Per the germline V gene, CDR1 is MNHEY and CDR2 is SVGEGT. The CDR3 is 16 residues long. The CDR3 loop is CASSFIQGAGANVLTF.

V gene TRBV6-2 or TRBV6-3 combines with J gene TRBJ2-3. The CDR3 extends over 16 amino acids. The V gene's germline CDR1 is MNHEY and CDR2 SVGEGT. This chain's CDR3 is CASSYSAVRVTDTQYF.

V gene TRBV5-5 combines with J gene TRBJ1-4; TCRdb outputs TRBD1, but without DNA this stays unchecked. The germline V gene has CDR1 SGHKS and CDR2 YYEKEE (reference sequence). The CDR3 is 19 residues long. The CDR3 reads CASSLAEAGYSATNEKLFF.

This clonotype shows up as medium-sized by frequency. V and J are TRBV29-1 and TRBJ1-2; TCRdb lists TRBD1, though no DNA is available to test this call. The CDR3 runs to 16 residues. Germline V gene lookup returns CDR1 SQVTM and CDR2 ANQGSEA. CDR3 amino acids: CSATGGSGVLNYGYTF.

In terms of frequency, this clonotype is medium-sized. The V gene is TRBV20-1, the J gene TRBJ1-1. The germline CDR1 and CDR2 sequences are DFQATT and SNEGSKA (reference sequence). CDR3 length: 13 residues. CDR3 loop: CSARGGQEPEAFF.

Judged by frequency, this clonotype is medium-sized (0.01 to 0.1%). V is TRBV12-3 or TRBV12-4 and J is TRBJ2-2. This CDR3 has 12 amino acids. The CDR3 sequence is CASSFNTGELFF.

V and J are TRBV6-5 and TRBJ1-3. The CDR3 totals 18 residues. Germline CDR1 reads MNHEY; CDR2 reads SVGAGI. The CDR3 loop is CASSYSIWGQSSGNTIYF.

This chain connects TRBV4-2 to TRBJ1-3. CDR3 size: 15 residues. Germline-derived CDR1 and CDR2 are LGHNA and YNFKEQ. The CDR3 sequence: CASSQDRTSGNTIYF.

The chain uses TRBV18 and TRBJ1-5; TCRdb names TRBD1, which stays unverified in the absence of DNA. This CDR3 comprises 13 residues. Germline CDR1 KGHSH, CDR2 LQKENI. The CDR3 reads CASSPGQDQPQHF.

According to its frequency, this clonotype is medium-sized. The chain combines TRBV6-5 with TRBJ2-1; absent DNA, TCRdb's TRBD1 call cannot be checked. This CDR3 has 15 residues. CDR1 is MNHEY, CDR2 SVGAGI, per germline. The CDR3 protein is CATLSGTGPYNEQFF.

The chain joins TRBV20-1 to TRBJ1-4; TCRdb's D gene call, TRBD1, goes unchecked for lack of DNA. The CDR3 spans 12 residues. CDR1 and CDR2 from the germline V gene are DFQATT and SNEGSKA (reference sequence). CDR3 loop: CSASDRSEKLFF.

The chain has TRBV9 and TRBJ2-7; the TRBD1 assignment by TCRdb is unverifiable without DNA. Per the germline V gene, CDR1 is SGDLS and CDR2 is YYNGEE. The CDR3 is 15 amino acids. CDR3 region: CASSVGDGTSYEQYF.

The V gene is TRBV12-3 or TRBV12-4, the J gene TRBJ2-7. The CDR3 has 13 residues. CDR3 loop: CASSLARTYEQYF.

This clonotype shows up as medium-sized (0.01 to 0.1%) by frequency. The J gene is TRBJ2-1, the V gene TRBV6-5. The CDR3 is made up of 13 amino acids. From germline, CDR1 is MNHEY and CDR2 SVGAGI. The CDR3 here is CASSYPASNEQFF.

The gene calls are TRBV20-1 and TRBJ1-2. Germline CDR1 DFQATT, CDR2 SNEGSKA (reference sequence). This CDR3 has 12 amino acids. This CDR3 is CSARDSGLGYTF.

This clonotype is labeled medium-sized (0.01 to 0.1%) based on frequency. The chain couples TRBV7-9 to TRBJ2-3; TCRdb's D call of TRBD1 is untestable without DNA. CDR3 length equals 15 residues. The germline V gene encodes CDR1 SEHNR and CDR2 FQNEAQ (reference sequence). This CDR3 is CASSPRTGATDTQYF.

The rearrangement links TRBV15 to TRBJ2-1; TCRdb proposes TRBD2, but this gene call is untestable without DNA. CDR3 size: 16 residues. Germline values: CDR1 LNHNV, CDR2 YYDKDF (reference sequence). The chain's CDR3 is CATSRESSGSYNEQFF.

V gene TRBV20-1 combines with J gene TRBJ2-7; the TRBD1 assignment by TCRdb is unverifiable without DNA. Germline CDR1 DFQATT, CDR2 SNEGSKA (reference sequence). There are 12 residues in the CDR3. This CDR3 reads CSVDRGQYEQYF.